This TCR beta chain derives from a study of T cell responses to AZD1222 COVID-19 vaccine. The protocol was immunoSEQ multiplex PCR, while the TCRdb copy is restricted to in-frame clones and leaves out a portion. The data contain some 180,000 clones, 80% to 95% of them singletons. Study-wide results and limits: Most donors were white British, females outnumbered males, and clonal diversity was possibly underestimated.

Concerning this clone itself: No antigen is known for it. Other DNA sequences in the sample encode the same CDR3.

The sequencing used peripheral blood, collected on day 0 of AZD1222 vaccination. This clonotype was obtained from an adult in good health.

Written as DNA, the CDR3 is TGTGCCAGCAGCGCGGGACTAGCGGGAGTCGAGACCCAGTACTTC. It is translated as CASSAGLAGVETQYF. The chain joins TRBV9 to TRBJ2-5; 14 positions match TRBD2. There are 15 residues in the CDR3. CDR1 and CDR2 from the germline V gene are SGDLS and YYNGEE. V was clipped by 3 bases and J by 5 bases; unmatched bases: 3. Variable domain in full (rest from reference TRBV9 and TRBJ2-5): DSGVTQTPKHLITATGQRVTLRCSPRSGDLSVYWYQQSLDQGLQFLIQYYNGEERAKGNILERFSAQQFPDLHSELNLSSLELGDSALYFCASSAGLAGVETQYFGPGTRLLVL.